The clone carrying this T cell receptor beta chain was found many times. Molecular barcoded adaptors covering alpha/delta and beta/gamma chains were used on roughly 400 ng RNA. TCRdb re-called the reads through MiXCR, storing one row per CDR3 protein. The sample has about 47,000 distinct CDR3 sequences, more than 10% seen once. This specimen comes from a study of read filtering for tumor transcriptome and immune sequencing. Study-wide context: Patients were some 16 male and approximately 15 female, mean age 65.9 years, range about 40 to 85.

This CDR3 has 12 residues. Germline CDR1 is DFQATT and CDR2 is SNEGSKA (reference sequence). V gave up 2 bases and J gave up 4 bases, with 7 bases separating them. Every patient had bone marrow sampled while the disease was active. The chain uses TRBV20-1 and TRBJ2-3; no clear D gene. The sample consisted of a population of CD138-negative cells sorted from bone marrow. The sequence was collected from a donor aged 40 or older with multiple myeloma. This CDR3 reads CSARPVADTQYF. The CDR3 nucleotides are TGCAGTGCTAGACCCGTGGCAGATACGCAGTATTTT.